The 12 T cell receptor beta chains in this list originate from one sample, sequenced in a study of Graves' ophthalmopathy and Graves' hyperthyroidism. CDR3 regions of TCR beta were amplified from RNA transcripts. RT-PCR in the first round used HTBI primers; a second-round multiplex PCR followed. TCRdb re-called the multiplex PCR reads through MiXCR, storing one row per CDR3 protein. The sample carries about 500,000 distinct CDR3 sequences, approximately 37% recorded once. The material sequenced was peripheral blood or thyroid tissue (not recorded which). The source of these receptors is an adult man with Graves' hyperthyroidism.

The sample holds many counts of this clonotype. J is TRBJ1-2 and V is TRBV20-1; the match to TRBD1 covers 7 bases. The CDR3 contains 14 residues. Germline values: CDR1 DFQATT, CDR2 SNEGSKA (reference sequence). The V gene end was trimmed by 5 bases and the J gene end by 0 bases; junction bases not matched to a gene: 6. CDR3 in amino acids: CSAGRGGPNYGYTF. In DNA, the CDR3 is TGCAGTGCTGGTCGAGGGGGCCCTAACTATGGCTACACCTTC.

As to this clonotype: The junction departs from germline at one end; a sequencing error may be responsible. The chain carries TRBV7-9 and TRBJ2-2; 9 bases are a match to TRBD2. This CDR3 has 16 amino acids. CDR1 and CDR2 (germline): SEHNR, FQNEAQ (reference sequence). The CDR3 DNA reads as TGTACCAGCAGCCAGAGCGGGGGGCGGAACTCCGGGGAGCTGTTTTTT. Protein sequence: CTSSQSGGRNSGELFF.

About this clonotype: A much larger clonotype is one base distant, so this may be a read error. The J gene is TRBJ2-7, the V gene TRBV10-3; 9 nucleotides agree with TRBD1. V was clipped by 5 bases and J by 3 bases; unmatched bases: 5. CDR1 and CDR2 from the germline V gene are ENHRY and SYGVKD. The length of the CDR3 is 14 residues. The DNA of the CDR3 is TGTGCCATCAGTCAGGGACAGGGTGGCTACGAGCAGTACTTC. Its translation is CAISQGQGGYEQYF.

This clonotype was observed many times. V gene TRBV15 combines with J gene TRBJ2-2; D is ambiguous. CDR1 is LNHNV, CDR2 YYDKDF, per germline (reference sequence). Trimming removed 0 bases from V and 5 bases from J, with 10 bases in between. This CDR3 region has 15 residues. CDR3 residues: CATSRELARTGELFF. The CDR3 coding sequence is TGTGCCACCAGCAGAGAGTTGGCAAGAACCGGGGAGCTGTTTTTT.

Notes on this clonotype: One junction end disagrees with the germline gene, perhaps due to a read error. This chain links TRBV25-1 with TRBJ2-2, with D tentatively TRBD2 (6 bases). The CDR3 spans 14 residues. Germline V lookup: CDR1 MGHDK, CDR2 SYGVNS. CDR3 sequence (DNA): TGTGCCAGCAGCTTAATGGGGGGTACCGGGGAGCTGTCTTGG. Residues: CASSLMGGTGELSW.

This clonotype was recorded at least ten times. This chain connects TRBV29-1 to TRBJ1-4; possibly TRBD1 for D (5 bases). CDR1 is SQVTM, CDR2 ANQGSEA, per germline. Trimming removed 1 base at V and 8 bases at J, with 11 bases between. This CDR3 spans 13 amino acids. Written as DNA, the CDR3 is TGCAGCGTTGAAGTGGGGCGAGACGAAAAACTGTTTTTT. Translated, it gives CSVEVGRDEKLFF. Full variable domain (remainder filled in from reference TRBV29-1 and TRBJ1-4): SAVISQKPSRDICQRGTSLTIQCQVDSQVTMMFWYRQQPGQSLTLIATANQGSEATYESGFVIDKFPISRPNLTFSTLTVSNMSPEDSSIYLCSVEVGRDEKLFFGSGTQLSVL.

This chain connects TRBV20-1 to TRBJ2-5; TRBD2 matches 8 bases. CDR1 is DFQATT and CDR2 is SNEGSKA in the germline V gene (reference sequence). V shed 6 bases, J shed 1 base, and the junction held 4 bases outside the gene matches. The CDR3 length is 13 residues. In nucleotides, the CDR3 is TGCAGTGCAAGGACTAGCCCCCAAGAGACCCAGTACTTC. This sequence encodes CSARTSPQETQYF.

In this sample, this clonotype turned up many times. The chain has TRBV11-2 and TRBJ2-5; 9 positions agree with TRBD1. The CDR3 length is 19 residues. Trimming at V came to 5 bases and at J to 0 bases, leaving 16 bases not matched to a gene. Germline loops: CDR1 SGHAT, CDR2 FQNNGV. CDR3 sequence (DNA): TGTGCCAGCAGCCCCCGGGACGGGACAGGGTATGGGAACCAAGAGACCCAGTACTTC. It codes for CASSPRDGTGYGNQETQYF.

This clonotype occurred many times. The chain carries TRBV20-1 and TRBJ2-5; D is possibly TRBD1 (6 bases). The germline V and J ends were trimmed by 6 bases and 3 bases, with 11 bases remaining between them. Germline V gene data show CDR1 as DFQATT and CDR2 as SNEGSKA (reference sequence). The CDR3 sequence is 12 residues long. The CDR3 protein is CSARTVEETQYF. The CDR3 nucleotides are TGCAGTGCCAGGACAGTTGAAGAGACCCAGTACTTC.

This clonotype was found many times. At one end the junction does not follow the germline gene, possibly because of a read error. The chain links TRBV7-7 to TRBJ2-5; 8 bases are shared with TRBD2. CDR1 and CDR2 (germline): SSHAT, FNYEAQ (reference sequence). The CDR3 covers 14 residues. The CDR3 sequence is CASSLAGSQETQYF. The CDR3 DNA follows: TGTGCTAGCAGCTTAGCGGGATCTCAAGAGACCCAGTACTTC.

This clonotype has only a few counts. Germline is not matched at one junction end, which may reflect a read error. CDR3 residues: CASSRAGQQNHPQHF. CDR3 nucleotide sequence: TGTGCCAGCAGTCGGGCGGGACAGCAAAATCACCCCCAGCATTTT. The rearrangement uses TRBV28 and TRBJ1-5; 7 nucleotides agree with TRBD1. This CDR3 contains 15 residues. CDR1 and CDR2 from the germline V gene are MDHEN and SYDVKM.

The CDR3 loop reads CSASFAGDANEQYF. DNA of the CDR3: TGCAGTGCTAGTTTTGCGGGAGATGCAAATGAGCAGTACTTC. V and J are TRBV20-1 and TRBJ2-7; 7 nucleotides agree with TRBD2. Germline CDR1 DFQATT, CDR2 SNEGSKA (reference sequence). The CDR3 extends over 14 amino acids. J gave up 7 bases and V 3 bases, and 12 bases lay outside the gene matches.